The 14 T cell receptor beta chains given below trace back to one sample, sequenced in a study of blood T cell repertoires in COVID-19. The method was immunoSEQ multiplex PCR; TCRdb's version includes in-frame clones alone and lacks a portion of them. Of around 160,000 clones in the sample, approximately 80% are singletons; the top ten hold around 13%. Sample: PBMCs or T cells enriched from blood (not recorded which). Every receptor here comes from a woman aged 55-70 years who had recovered from COVID-19.

The gene calls are TRBV28 and TRBJ2-1; the match to TRBD2 covers 9 bases. This CDR3 has 15 amino acids. The trim removed 6 bases at V and 3 bases at J, leaving 6 bases unmatched. From germline, CDR1 is MDHEN and CDR2 SYDVKM. DNA of the CDR3: TGTGCCAGCAGGATAGCGGGAGAGCGCTACAATGAGCAGTTCTTC. Its protein product is CASRIAGERYNEQFF.

The rearrangement uses TRBV28 and TRBJ1-6; D not certain. There are 15 residues in the CDR3. V lost 2 bases and J lost 7, with 12 bases in between. Looked up from germline, CDR1 is MDHEN and CDR2 is SYDVKM. This CDR3 reads CASSLNPGSNSPLHF. The CDR3, as DNA: TGTGCCAGCAGTTTAAACCCGGGATCCAATTCACCCCTCCACTTT.

The chain couples TRBV20-1 to TRBJ1-2, with D hard to call. V lost 3 bases to trimming and J lost 4 bases, with 6 bases between them. Germline values: CDR1 DFQATT, CDR2 SNEGSKA (reference sequence). The CDR3 extends over 11 amino acids. The CDR3 here is CSARAAYGYTF. The CDR3, as DNA: TGCAGTGCTAGGGCGGCCTATGGCTACACCTTC.

This rearrangement joins TRBV6-5 to TRBJ2-5, with D hard to call. CDR1 and CDR2 from the germline V gene are MNHEY and SVGAGI. V lost 7 bases and J 3 bases, leaving 12 bases between the germline ends. The CDR3 consists of 13 residues. The chain's CDR3 is CASNFQVKETQYF. CDR3 bases: TGTGCCAGCAACTTCCAGGTGAAAGAGACCCAGTACTTC.

V gene TRBV12-3 or TRBV12-4 combines with J gene TRBJ2-2, with a weak D call TRBD2 (6 bases). This CDR3 contains 13 residues. V was cut by 0 bases and J by 7 bases, with 6 bases left in between. The CDR3 loop reads CASSLARGGELFF. Here the CDR3 DNA reads TGTGCCAGCAGTTTAGCGCGGGGCGGGGAGCTGTTTTTT.

The DNA for the CDR3 is TGCGCCAGCAGCTTGGGGTCCGGGGGGAAGAGCAATGAGCAGTTCTTC. Residues: CASSLGSGGKSNEQFF. J is TRBJ2-1 and V is TRBV5-1; 7 bases line up with TRBD2. V lost 0 bases and J lost 6; bases outside the gene matches: 9. There are 16 residues in the CDR3. Germline V CDR1 and CDR2: SGHRS, YFSETQ.

The chain recombines TRBV29-1 with TRBJ2-1, with TRBD2 matching over 13 bases. Germline V gene lookup returns CDR1 SQVTM and CDR2 ANQGSEA. The CDR3 has 15 amino acids. V shed 6 bases, J shed 2 bases, and the junction held 4 bases outside the gene matches. CDR3 bases: TGCAGCGTGGTAGGACTAGCGGGGGCCTACAATGAGCAGTTCTTC. Translating it yields CSVVGLAGAYNEQFF.

This chain joins TRBV30 and TRBJ2-5, with a tentative D call TRBD2 (5 bases). Germline V gene sequence: CDR1 GTSNPN, CDR2 SVGIG (reference sequence). V was trimmed by 1 base and J by 3 bases, leaving 6 bases between them. CDR3 length equals 12 residues. The CDR3 DNA is TGTGCCTGGAGTGCGGGGAAAGAGACCCAGTACTTC. Amino acids: CAWSAGKETQYF.

The chain employs TRBV3-1 (or the pseudogene TRBV3-2) and TRBJ1-1, with 8 bases fitting TRBD1. CDR1 and CDR2 (germline): LGHDT, YNNKEL (reference sequence). Germline trimming cut 4 bases from V and 6 bases from J; bases unmatched to any gene: 1. This CDR3 is 12 amino acids long. The CDR3: CASSPGQAEAFF. CDR3 DNA sequence: TGTGCCAGCAGCCCGGGACAGGCTGAAGCTTTCTTT.

The CDR3 DNA follows: TGTGCCAGCAGCGTAGGGGAGGGATGGGGGAACACAGATACGCAGTATTTT. Translated, it gives CASSVGEGWGNTDTQYF. V is TRBV9 and J is TRBJ2-3, with 7 positions matching TRBD2. J gave up 2 bases and V 0 bases, and 9 bases lay outside the gene matches. The germline V gene has CDR1 SGDLS and CDR2 YYNGEE. CDR3 length: 17 amino acids.

This chain joins TRBV7-2 and TRBJ2-5; possibly TRBD1 for D (6 bases). Per germline, CDR1 SGHTA and CDR2 FQGNSA. The CDR3 has 15 residues. Trimming cost V 4 bases and J 5 bases, with 17 bases left between them. The CDR3 region is CASSSNSGGRETQYF. In DNA form, the CDR3 reads TGTGCCAGCAGCTCAAACAGTGGGGGCCGGGAGACCCAGTACTTC.

The V gene is TRBV18, the J gene TRBJ2-3; 10 bases fit TRBD1. CDR3 length equals 16 residues. Germline V gives CDR1 KGHSH, CDR2 LQKENI. Unmatched junction bases numbered 4, after V lost 2 bases and J lost 2 bases. CDR3 coding DNA: TGTGCCAGCTCACCAAGGACAGGGGGTATCACAGATACGCAGTATTTT. Its protein is CASSPRTGGITDTQYF.

The J gene is TRBJ1-6, the V gene TRBV7-9, with TRBD1 identical over 7 bases. Germline V gene lookup returns CDR1 SEHNR and CDR2 FQNEAQ (reference sequence). The junction had 3 bases not matched to a gene; V was cut back by 4 bases and J by 6 bases. This CDR3 has 14 amino acids. CDR3 region: CASSSGQLNSPLHF. In DNA, the CDR3 is TGTGCCAGCAGCTCGGGACAGCTTAATTCACCCCTCCACTTT.

CDR3 residues: CASSLGQVPTEAFF. The DNA of the CDR3 is TGTGCCAGCAGCTTAGGTCAGGTTCCCACTGAAGCTTTCTTT. The V and J genes are TRBV7-2 and TRBJ1-1; D is unclear. Trimming stripped 1 base from V and 4 bases from J, with 10 bases between. The CDR3 length is 14 residues. Germline assignment: CDR1 SGHTA and CDR2 FQGNSA.